Following are 24 T cell receptor beta chains from one sample sequenced in a study of blood T cell repertoires in COVID-19. Clones were read by immunoSEQ multiplex PCR, and TCRdb kept only the in-frame ones, dropping some. The table has just over 150,000 clones, approximately 87% seen once; the top ten hold around 7%. The sequenced sample was PBMCs or T cells enriched from blood (not recorded which). The receptors were sampled from a woman between 45 and 60 years old who had recovered from COVID-19.

V and J are TRBV30 and TRBJ1-2; D perhaps matches TRBD1 (5 bases). The ends were cut back, 4 bases at V and 2 bases at J, with 5 bases in the middle. The CDR3 extends over 11 amino acids. The germline V gene encodes CDR1 GTSNPN and CDR2 SVGIG (reference sequence). CDR3 in amino acids: CAWNRNYGYTF. For the CDR3, the DNA is TGTGCCTGGAACAGGAACTATGGCTACACCTTC.

The V gene is TRBV6-5, the J gene TRBJ2-3; 8 nucleotides match TRBD2. CDR1 and CDR2 from the germline V gene are MNHEY and SVGAGI. The V segment lost 5 bases and the J segment 6 bases; nucleotides outside the gene matches: 1. The CDR3 loop spans 12 amino acids. In DNA, the CDR3 is TGTGCCAGCAGTATAGCGGGGGATACGCAGTATTTT. Its translation is CASSIAGDTQYF.

This chain joins TRBV7-9 and TRBJ1-6; 8 nucleotides agree with TRBD1. Germline V gene data show CDR1 as SEHNR and CDR2 as FQNEAQ (reference sequence). V shed 1 base and J 9 bases; nucleotides not matched to a gene: 8. The length of the CDR3 is 16 residues. In nucleotides, the CDR3 is TGTGCCAGCAGCTTAGGAGGACAGGGATTGAGTTCACCCCTCCACTTT. This sequence encodes CASSLGGQGLSSPLHF. Combining the CDR3 with reference TRBV7-9 and TRBJ1-6 gives the whole variable domain DTGVSQNPRHKITKRGQNVTFRCDPISEHNRLYWYRQTLGQGPEFLTYFQNEAQLEKSRLLSDRFSAERPKGSFSTLEIQRTEQGDSAMYLCASSLGGQGLSSPLHFGNGTRLTVT.

This chain connects TRBV5-6 to TRBJ1-3; D unresolved. Germline V CDR1 and CDR2: SGHDT, YYEEEE. The CDR3 is 14 amino acids. Trimming left V 3 bases short and J 4 bases short, with 11 bases between. The chain's CDR3 is CASSWASRGNTIYF. As DNA, the CDR3 is TGTGCCAGCAGCTGGGCATCAAGAGGAAACACCATATATTTT. The full variable domain, rest sourced from reference TRBV5-6 and TRBJ1-3, is DAGVTQSPTHLIKTRGQQVTLRCSPKSGHDTVSWYQQALGQGPQFIFQYYEEEERQRGNFPDRFSGHQFPNYSSELNVNALLLGDSALYLCASSWASRGNTIYFGEGSWLTVV.

The chain joins TRBV7-9 to TRBJ2-3; TRBD2 aligns across 7 bases. The CDR3 extends over 13 amino acids. Losses at the gene ends were 7 bases for V and 1 base for J; bases not matched to a gene: 2. In germline, CDR1 is SEHNR, CDR2 FQNEAQ (reference sequence). CDR3 nucleotide sequence: TGTGCCAGCAACCGGGGGGGCACAGATACGCAGTATTTT. Protein: CASNRGGTDTQYF.

This chain connects TRBV12-3 or TRBV12-4 to TRBJ2-3, with D maybe TRBD1 (5 bases). This CDR3 region has 13 residues. V lost 4 bases, J lost 7 bases, and 12 bases lay in between. CDR3 protein: CASSSGMRNTQYF. Here the CDR3 DNA reads TGTGCCAGCAGTTCAGGGATGCGTAATACGCAGTATTTT.

The V and J genes are TRBV6-5 and TRBJ2-7; TRBD1 matches 7 bases. Per germline, CDR1 MNHEY and CDR2 SVGAGI. Trimming took 8 bases from V and 2 from J; bases not matched to a gene: 3. This CDR3 contains 12 residues. In DNA, the CDR3 is TGTGCCAGCCGGGACAGACCCTACGAGCAGTACTTC. Translation: CASRDRPYEQYF.

The V gene is TRBV7-8, the J gene TRBJ1-6; 12 bases match TRBD1. V dropped 1 base and J dropped 10; count of bases not matched to a gene: 5. Germline V gene sequence: CDR1 SGHVS, CDR2 FQNEAQ. This CDR3 contains 16 residues. CDR3 sequence reads: CASSLEGGTGGSPLHF. CDR3 in DNA: TGTGCCAGCAGCTTAGAGGGGGGGACAGGGGGCTCACCCCTCCACTTT.

The chain is built from TRBV7-2 and TRBJ2-7; 9 bases map to TRBD2. The germline V gene has CDR1 SGHTA and CDR2 FQGNSA. V dropped 4 bases and J dropped 4; count of bases not matched to a gene: 14. The CDR3 spans 17 residues. As DNA, the CDR3 is TGTGCCAGCAGCTCAGCTGTCGGCGGGGGGGCGATTTACGAGCAGTACTTC. It yields the protein CASSSAVGGGAIYEQYF.

V is TRBV28 and J is TRBJ1-5; 12 bases line up with TRBD1. The CDR3 spans 18 residues. The V gene's germline CDR1 is MDHEN and CDR2 SYDVKM. Trimming cost V 6 bases and J 6 bases; bases outside gene matches: 15. The CDR3 DNA sequence: TGTGCCAGCAGACCTCTCGGGACAGGGGGCCGGAGGGGTCAGCCCCAGCATTTT. Encoded protein: CASRPLGTGGRRGQPQHF.

The chain joins TRBV19 to TRBJ2-1; 9 nucleotides line up with TRBD2. The germline V gene encodes CDR1 LNHDA and CDR2 SQIVND (reference sequence). Trimming at V came to 5 bases and at J to 2 bases, leaving 4 bases not matched to a gene. This CDR3 is 15 amino acids long. CDR3 nucleotide sequence: TGTGCCAGTAGTCCCGCGGGGGGGCCCTACAATGAGCAGTTCTTC. This encodes CASSPAGGPYNEQFF.

The chain joins TRBV19 to TRBJ2-1, with D perhaps matching TRBD2 (5 bases). The germline gives CDR1 LNHDA, CDR2 SQIVND (reference sequence). The V and J ends lost 4 bases and 3 bases respectively, with 16 bases between them. There are 16 residues in the CDR3. CDR3 coding DNA: TGTGCCAGTAGTACCCTTCTGACTATTCTCTACAATGAGCAGTTCTTC. Its translation: CASSTLLTILYNEQFF.

This clone was observed a single time. The chain couples TRBV7-9 to TRBJ2-3; 7 bases are a match to TRBD1. Looked up from germline, CDR1 is SEHNR and CDR2 is FQNEAQ (reference sequence). CDR3 length: 15 residues. Trimming at V came to 5 bases and at J to 5 bases, leaving 10 bases not matched to a gene. Here the CDR3 reads CASSRMTGHEDTQYF. The CDR3 DNA is TGTGCCAGCAGCAGAATGACAGGGCATGAAGATACGCAGTATTTT.

The V and J genes are TRBV24-1 and TRBJ2-3; 10 bases agree with TRBD1. The CDR3 is 16 amino acids. Trimming cost V 4 bases and J 4 bases; bases outside gene matches: 7. CDR1 is KGHDR and CDR2 is SFDVKD in the germline V gene. The CDR3 region has the DNA TGTGCCACCAGTGAGACCGGGACAGGGGCTGCAGATACGCAGTATTTT. Amino acids: CATSETGTGAADTQYF.

The chain combines TRBV29-1 with TRBJ1-1; D remains unclear. The CDR3 length is 13 residues. From germline, CDR1 is SQVTM and CDR2 ANQGSEA. V was cut by 5 bases and J by 5 bases, with 15 bases left in between. This CDR3 is CSVPPQIGTEAFF. The CDR3, as DNA: TGCAGCGTTCCGCCACAGATTGGGACTGAAGCTTTCTTT.

V usage is TRBV7-2 and J usage is TRBJ2-3; 10 bases are shared with TRBD2. The CDR3 is 14 amino acids. Per germline, CDR1 SGHTA and CDR2 FQGNSA. The junction had 4 bases not matched to a gene; V was cut back by 10 bases and J by 0 bases. In DNA, the CDR3 is TGTGCCATAAATAGCGGGGGGAGCACAGATACGCAGTATTTT. Translation: CAINSGGSTDTQYF.

The V gene is TRBV28, the J gene TRBJ1-2; TRBD1 might be the D (6 bases). V was trimmed by 6 bases and J by 4 bases, leaving 12 bases between them. The V gene's germline CDR1 is MDHEN and CDR2 SYDVKM. The CDR3 extends over 13 amino acids. CDR3 sequence (DNA): TGTGCCAGCAGACCACAGGGCCCCTATGGCTACACCTTC. Translation: CASRPQGPYGYTF.

The genes are TRBV27 and TRBJ2-3; 10 nucleotides match TRBD2. Germline CDR1 reads MNHEY; CDR2 reads SMNVEV (reference sequence). This CDR3 contains 17 residues. The junction had 10 bases not matched to a gene; V was cut back by 5 bases and J by 2 bases. The CDR3 sequence: CASSPRLAGVPTDTQYF. CDR3 DNA: TGTGCCAGCAGTCCCAGGCTAGCGGGGGTTCCCACAGATACGCAGTATTTT.

The chain links TRBV2 to TRBJ2-5; 10 positions agree with TRBD1. This CDR3 contains 14 residues. V trimming: 6 bases; J trimming: 7 bases; junction bases outside the gene matches: 8. Germline V lookup: CDR1 SNHLY, CDR2 FYNNEI. CDR3 nucleotide sequence: TGTGCCAGCAGGGCGGGACAGGGGAGTGGGACCCAGTACTTC. This encodes CASRAGQGSGTQYF.

V and J are TRBV12-5 and TRBJ2-3; 7 bases are shared with TRBD1. Germline V gene lookup returns CDR1 LGHNT and CDR2 FRNRAP. V was clipped by 6 bases and J by 0 bases; unmatched bases: 9. The CDR3 sequence is 16 residues long. The CDR3 sequence: CASGLGLGQSTDTQYF. In DNA, the CDR3 is TGTGCTAGTGGCCTGGGGTTGGGACAGAGCACAGATACGCAGTATTTT.

In its sample, this clone was seen once. The chain uses TRBV5-8 and TRBJ1-4, with TRBD1 matching 8 bases. Germline V gives CDR1 SGHTS, CDR2 YDEGEE. Losses at the gene ends were 3 bases for V and 16 bases for J; bases not matched to a gene: 5. The CDR3 has 11 amino acids. In DNA form, the CDR3 reads TGTGCCAGCAGCTACGGACAGGGATGGTTTTTT. This codes for CASSYGQGWFF. Based on the CDR3 plus reference TRBV5-8 and TRBJ1-4, the full variable domain is EAGVTQSPTHLIKTRGQQATLRCSPISGHTSVYWYQQALGLGLQFLLWYDEGEERNRGNFPPRFSGRQFPNYSSELNVNALELEDSALYLCASSYGQGWFFGSGTQLSVL.

The chain combines TRBV19 with TRBJ1-2; the match to TRBD1 covers 10 bases. V was pared by 3 bases and J by 13 bases, with 2 bases of the junction left unmatched. The CDR3 runs to 11 residues. Germline CDR1 and CDR2: LNHDA and SQIVND (reference sequence). DNA for the CDR3: TGTGCCAGTAGTATGACAGGGGGCGTCACCTTC. This translates into CASSMTGGVTF. The whole variable domain, filled in from reference TRBV19 and TRBJ1-2, reads DGGITQSPKYLFRKEGQNVTLSCEQNLNHDAMYWYRQDPGQGLRLIYYSQIVNDFQKGDIAEGYSVSREKKESFPLTVTSAQKNPTAFYLCASSMTGGVTFGSGTRLTVV.

The genes are TRBV9 and TRBJ2-7, with 8 bases aligning to TRBD2. Germline assignment: CDR1 SGDLS and CDR2 YYNGEE. V was pared by 3 bases and J by 0 bases, with 8 bases of the junction left unmatched. The CDR3 runs to 16 residues. In DNA form, the CDR3 reads TGTGCCAGCAGCGACTATAGCGGGGCGAGCTCCTACGAGCAGTACTTC. Its translation: CASSDYSGASSYEQYF.

This clone was picked up one time. The chain links TRBV6-1 to TRBJ1-1; D is possibly TRBD1 (6 bases). The CDR3 is 14 residues long. The germline V and J ends were trimmed by 3 bases and 4 bases, with 12 bases remaining between them. Germline loops: CDR1 MNHNS, CDR2 SASEGT. The CDR3 DNA is TGTGCCAGCAGTGAGGGGACAAGAGGCACTGAAGCTTTCTTT. Protein: CASSEGTRGTEAFF.